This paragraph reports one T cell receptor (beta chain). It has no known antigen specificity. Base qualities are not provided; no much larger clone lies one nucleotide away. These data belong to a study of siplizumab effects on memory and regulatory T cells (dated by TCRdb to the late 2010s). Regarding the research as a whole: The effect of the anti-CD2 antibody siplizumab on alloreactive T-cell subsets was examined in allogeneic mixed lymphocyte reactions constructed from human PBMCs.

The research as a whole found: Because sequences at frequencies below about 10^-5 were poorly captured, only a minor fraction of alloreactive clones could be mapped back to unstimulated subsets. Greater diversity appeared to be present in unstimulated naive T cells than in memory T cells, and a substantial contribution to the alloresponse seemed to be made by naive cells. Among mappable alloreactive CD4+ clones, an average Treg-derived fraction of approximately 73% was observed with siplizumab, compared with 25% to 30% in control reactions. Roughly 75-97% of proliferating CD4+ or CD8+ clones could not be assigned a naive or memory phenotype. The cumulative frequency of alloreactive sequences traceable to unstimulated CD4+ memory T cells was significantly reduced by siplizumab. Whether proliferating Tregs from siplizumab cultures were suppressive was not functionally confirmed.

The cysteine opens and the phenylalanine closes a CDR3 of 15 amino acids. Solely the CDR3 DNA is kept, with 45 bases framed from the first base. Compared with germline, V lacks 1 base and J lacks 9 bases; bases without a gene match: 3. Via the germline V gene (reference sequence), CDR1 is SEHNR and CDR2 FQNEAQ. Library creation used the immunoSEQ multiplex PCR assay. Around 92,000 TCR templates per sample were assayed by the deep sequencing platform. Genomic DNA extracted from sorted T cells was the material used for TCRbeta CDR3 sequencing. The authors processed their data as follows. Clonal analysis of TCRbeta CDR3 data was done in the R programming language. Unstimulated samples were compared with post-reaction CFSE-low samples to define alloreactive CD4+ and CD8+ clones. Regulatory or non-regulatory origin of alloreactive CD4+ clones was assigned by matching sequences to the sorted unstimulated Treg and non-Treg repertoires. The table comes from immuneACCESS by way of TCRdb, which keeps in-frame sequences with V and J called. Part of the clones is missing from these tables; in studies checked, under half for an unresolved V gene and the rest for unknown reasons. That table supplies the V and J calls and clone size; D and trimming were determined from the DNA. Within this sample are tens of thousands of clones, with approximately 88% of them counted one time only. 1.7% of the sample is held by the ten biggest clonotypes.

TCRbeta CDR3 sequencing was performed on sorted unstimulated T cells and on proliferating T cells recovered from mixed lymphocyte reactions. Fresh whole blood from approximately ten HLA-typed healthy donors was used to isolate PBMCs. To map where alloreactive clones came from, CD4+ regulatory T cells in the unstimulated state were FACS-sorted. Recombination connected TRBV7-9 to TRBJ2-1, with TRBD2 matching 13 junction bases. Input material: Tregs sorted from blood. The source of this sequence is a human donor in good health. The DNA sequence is TGTGCCAGCAGCTTAGGAGGACTAGCGGGAGTTGAGCAGTTCTTC. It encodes CASSLGGLAGVEQFF.